Reported below is one T cell receptor beta chain. The sample has other DNA sequences that encode this CDR3 too. CDR3 length equals 14 residues. Per germline, CDR1 SGHVS and CDR2 FQNEAQ. Trimming removed 5 bases from V and 1 base from J, with 11 bases in between. Authors' analysis steps: The assay estimated nucleated cells by amplifying reference gene primers. Only in-frame clones appear in the TCRdb table, and some are missing; sequencing was by immunoSEQ multiplex PCR. D and trimming come from the DNA, and the V and J calls and clone size come from that table. Of about 670,000 clones listed, 85% to 90% are singletons. The sample comes from a study of blood T cell repertoires in COVID-19. Turning to the study itself: Material from acute and convalescent COVID-19 was sourced from the United States, Italy and Spain. Sources were T cells, B-cell-depleted T cells, or PBMCs; the material itself was cDNA or gDNA.

This TCR was sampled from a woman between 18 and 29 years old with acute or convalescent COVID-19. The V gene is TRBV7-8, the J gene TRBJ1-1, with D maybe TRBD1 (6 bases). The sample was peripheral blood. CDR3 sequence reads: CASSPQGRNTEAFF. DNA of the CDR3: TGTGCCAGCAGCCCCCAGGGGCGGAACACTGAAGCTTTCTTT. The variable domain in full, completed from reference TRBV7-8 and TRBJ1-1, reads GAGVSQSPRYKVAKRGQDVALRCDPISGHVSLFWYQQALGQGPEFLTYFQNEAQLDKSGLPSDRFFAERPEGSVSTLKIQRTQQEDSAVYLCASSPQGRNTEAFFGQGTRLTVV.